The clone carrying this T cell receptor (beta chain) has just a few counts. The antigen remains undetermined. At residue 13, the TCRdb protein and translated DNA are inconsistent; the protein given comes from the DNA. All gene names here are mouse names. The read terminates 3 residues ahead of where the CDR3 ends, so the germline J gene completes it. This entry is derived from a study of CD8+ T cells in alopecia areata. Study context: The graft donors were approximately 6-12-month-old C3H/HeJ mice with spontaneous alopecia, and their skin went to approximately 7-11-week-old female C3H/HeJ mice. Overall study findings and caveats: Patients shared TCRs less clearly than mice did, possibly for HLA-related reasons.

CDR1 and CDR2 from the germline V gene are NSQYPW and LRSPGD (reference sequence). The CDR3 runs to 16 residues. Following extraction, RNA underwent reverse transcription to cDNA, which served as the sequencing template. Measured with immunoSEQ multiplex PCR; TCRdb has only the in-frame clones, and not every one. The sample is made up of 90,000 to 130,000 clones, none counted only once. The receptor comes from a C3H/HeJ mouse with alopecia areata. The mouse strain carries the MHC haplotype H2-k. The sample comprised lesional skin. This sequence joins TRBV1 and TRBJ1-3, with a tentative D call TRBD1 (5 bases). The CDR3 sequence: CPCSAPHRTSGNTLYF. The covered CDR3 bases are TGCCCCTGCAGTGCACCCCATCGGACATCTGGAAATACG.